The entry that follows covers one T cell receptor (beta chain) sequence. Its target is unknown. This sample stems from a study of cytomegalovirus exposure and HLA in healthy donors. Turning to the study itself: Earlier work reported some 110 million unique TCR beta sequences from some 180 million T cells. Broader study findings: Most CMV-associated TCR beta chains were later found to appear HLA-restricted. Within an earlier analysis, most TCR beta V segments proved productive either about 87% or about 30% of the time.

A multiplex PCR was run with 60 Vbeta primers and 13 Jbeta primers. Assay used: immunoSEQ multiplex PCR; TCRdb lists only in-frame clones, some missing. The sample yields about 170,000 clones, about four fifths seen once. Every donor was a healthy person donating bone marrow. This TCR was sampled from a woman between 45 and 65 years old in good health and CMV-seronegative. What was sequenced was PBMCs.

This CDR3 is CASSLLFGSTNEKLFF. The DNA for the CDR3 is TGTGCCAGCAGCTTGTTATTCGGGAGTACGAATGAAAAACTGTTTTTT. The rearrangement links TRBV13 to TRBJ1-4; D remains unclear. V shed 3 bases and J shed 5 bases, with 16 bases lying between them. The V gene's germline CDR1 is PRHDT and CDR2 FYEKMQ (reference sequence). The CDR3 extends over 16 amino acids.